This TCR beta chain derives from a study of regulatory T cells in long-lasting Graves disease. Study summary: With positive TSH receptor antibodies and over 5 years of antithyroid drugs, Graves' disease was considered persistent. Study findings and constraints: Persistent disease was associated with favored TRBV28 usage and with favored use of TRBJ1-2 and TRBJ2-5.

This CDR3 comprises 15 residues. Looked up from germline, CDR1 is SGHAT and CDR2 is FQNNGV. Germline trimming cut 6 bases from V and 6 bases from J; bases unmatched to any gene: 9. Building of the TCR beta libraries involved iRepertoire HTBI primers and Arm-PCR of CDR3 regions. Using its own MiXCR run on the multiplex PCR reads, TCRdb lists one record per CDR3 protein. Of 650,000 to 850,000 distinct CDR3 sequences listed, 25% to 35% are singletons. Indicated time point: persistent/refractory GD, antithyroid drugs over 5 years with positive TRAb. PBMC RNA was the source of the TCR library. This clonotype was seen repeatedly, ten times or more. What it recognizes is unknown.

The receptor's source is a female donor with Graves disease. The V gene is TRBV11-2, the J gene TRBJ2-7; TRBD2 matches at 12 bases. The sample consisted of peripheral blood mononuclear cells (PBMCs), taken when the disease was refractory, from a patient treated with antithyroid drugs. CDR3 sequence (DNA): TGTGCCAGCAGACCTCTAGCGGGAGGGTTGGGCGAGCAGTACTTC. Protein: CASRPLAGGLGEQYF.